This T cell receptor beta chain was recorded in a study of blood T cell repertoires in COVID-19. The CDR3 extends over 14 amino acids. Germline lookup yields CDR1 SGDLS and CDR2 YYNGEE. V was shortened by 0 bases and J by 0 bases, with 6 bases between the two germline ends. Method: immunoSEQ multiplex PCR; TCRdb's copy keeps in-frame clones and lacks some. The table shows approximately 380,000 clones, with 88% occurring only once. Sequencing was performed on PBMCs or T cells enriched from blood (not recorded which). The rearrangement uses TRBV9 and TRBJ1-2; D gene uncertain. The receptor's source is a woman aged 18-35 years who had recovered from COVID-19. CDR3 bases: TGTGCCAGCAGCGTAGGAGGTGCTAACTATGGCTACACCTTC. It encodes CASSVGGANYGYTF.